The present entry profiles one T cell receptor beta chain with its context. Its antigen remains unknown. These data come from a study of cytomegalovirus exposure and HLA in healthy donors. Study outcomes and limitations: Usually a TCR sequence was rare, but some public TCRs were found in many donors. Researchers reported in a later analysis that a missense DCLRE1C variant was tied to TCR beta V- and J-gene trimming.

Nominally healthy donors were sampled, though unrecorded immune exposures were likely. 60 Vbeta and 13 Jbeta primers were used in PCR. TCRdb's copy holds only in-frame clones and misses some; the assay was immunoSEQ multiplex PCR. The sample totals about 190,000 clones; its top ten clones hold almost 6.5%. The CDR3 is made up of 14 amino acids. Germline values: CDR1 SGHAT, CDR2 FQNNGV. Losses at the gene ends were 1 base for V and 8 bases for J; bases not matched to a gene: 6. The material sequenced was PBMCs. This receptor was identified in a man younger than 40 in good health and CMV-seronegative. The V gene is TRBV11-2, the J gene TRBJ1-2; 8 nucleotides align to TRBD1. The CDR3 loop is CASSLAYRGEGYTF. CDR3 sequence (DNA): TGTGCCAGCAGCTTAGCCTACAGGGGGGAGGGCTACACCTTC. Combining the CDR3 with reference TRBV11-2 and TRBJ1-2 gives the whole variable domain EAGVAQSPRYKIIEKRQSVAFWCNPISGHATLYWYQQILGQGPKLLIQFQNNGVVDDSQLPKDRFSAERLKGVDSTLKIQPAKLEDSAVYLCASSLAYRGEGYTFGSGTRLTVV.